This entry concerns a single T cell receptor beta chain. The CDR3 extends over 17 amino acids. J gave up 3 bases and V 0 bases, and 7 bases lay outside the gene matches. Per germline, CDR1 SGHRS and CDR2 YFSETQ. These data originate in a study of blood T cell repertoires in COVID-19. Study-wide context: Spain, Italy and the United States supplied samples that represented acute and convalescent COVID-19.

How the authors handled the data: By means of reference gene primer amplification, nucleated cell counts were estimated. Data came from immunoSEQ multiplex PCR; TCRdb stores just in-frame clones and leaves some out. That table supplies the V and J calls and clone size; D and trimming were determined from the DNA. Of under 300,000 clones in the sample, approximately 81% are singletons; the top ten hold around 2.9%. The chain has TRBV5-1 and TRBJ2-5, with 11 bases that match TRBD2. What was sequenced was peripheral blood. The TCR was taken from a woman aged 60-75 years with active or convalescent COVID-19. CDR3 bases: TGCGCCAGCAGCTTGGGATTAGCGGGGGGGCAGGAAGAGACCCAGTACTTC. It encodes CASSLGLAGGQEETQYF.